This TCR beta chain was captured in a study of T cells after yellow fever vaccination (dated by TCRdb to between 2019 and 2020). With regard to the full study: The SMART-Seq v4 Ultra Low Input RNA kit was used to prepare libraries from fractions with low cell numbers. Bulk TCR alpha and beta repertoires were sequenced longitudinally to track T-cell clones before and after primary and booster YFV17D yellow fever vaccination. Two healthy male donors made up the cohort, one aged 18 to 29 years and the other aged 30 to 39 years. Bulk PBMC replicates and cell subsets were isolated from blood drawn at multiple timepoints before and after both primary and secondary immunization.

General conclusions and limits of the study: A small fraction of clonotypes appeared in both the CD4 and CD8 compartments, likely as a result of convergent recombination. Most clones expanded after primary vaccination were re-detected after the booster (96% of CD4 and 88% of CD8), suggesting broad memory maintenance. Compared with the primary T-cell response, the secondary T-cell response was weaker but faster, peaking on day 5 rather than day 15. The study included only two donors, which limits how far the findings can be generalized. Computational filtering was required because FACS-sorted repertoires could contain abundant contaminating clonotypes from the bulk population.

TCR cDNA was made using 5'RACE template switching, a step that added a universal primer site and unique molecular identifiers. cDNA synthesis was primed from both the TCR alpha and TCR beta constant segments. Two PCR steps were used to amplify libraries, with sample barcodes and sequencing adapters being added in the second step. Sequencing of libraries was performed on Illumina HiSeq 2500 (2x100 bp) or NovaSeq (2x150 bp). Per the original workflow: Demultiplexing of reads and collapsing into UMI consensus sequences were performed with MIGEC, and V(D)J alignment was carried out with MiXCR. Clonotypes responding to the vaccine were identified with edgeR on replicate PBMC samples, with the criteria of FDR below 0.01 and a log2 fold change above 5 up to day 15. Each bulk clonotype received a CD4 or CD8 identity based on whether the sequenced CD4 or CD8 repertoire contained that clonotype at higher abundance. Through fastp at Q25 and MiXCR, TCRdb rebuilt clones from the public reads, retaining in-frame beta chains. Rows are combined by CDR3 protein, so each entry shows the most common genes and DNA. The V and J calls follow TCRdb's processing rather than the paper's. In all, the sample holds tens of thousands of distinct CDR3 sequences, and about 7.3% of those were seen once. Approximately 28% of the sample goes to the ten largest clones.

This clonotype was seen a handful of times. Its binding antigen is unknown. No qualities accompany the bases; no much larger clone lies one base away. The treatment or condition label on this specimen signifies: live attenuated yellow fever vaccine strain. PBMCs were isolated from peripheral blood using a standard Ficoll-Paque protocol. Dynabeads CD4 and CD8 positive selection kits were used to isolate CD4 and CD8 T-cell fractions. RNA was extracted with TriZol from bulk PBMCs, CD4 and CD8 fractions, and dextramer-positive and dextramer-negative fractions. The sequencing used CD8+ T cells sorted from PBMCs, collected 10 to 11 days after the first yellow fever vaccination. The TCR comes from a man younger than 35 who received the YFV17D yellow fever vaccine.

The encoded CDR3 is CASSQTPGGETATGELFF. The DNA sequence is TGCGCCAGCAGCCAGACCCCGGGCGGGGAGACGGCGACCGGGGAGCTGTTTTTT. The V and J genes are TRBV5-1 and TRBJ2-2; a weak D assignment points to TRBD2 (6 bases agree). V lost 4 bases and J lost 5 bases; the stretch between them is 24 bases long. Reading the germline V gene gives CDR1 SGHRS and CDR2 YFSETQ. Inclusive of the bounding cysteine and phenylalanine, the CDR3 is 18 residues long. The retained sequence is limited to the CDR3, 54 bases, with the frame set at the first base.